This TCR beta chain was documented in a study of breast tumors, draining lymph nodes, adjacent tissues. The germline V and J ends were trimmed by 3 bases and 0 bases, with 9 bases remaining between them. The CDR3 spans 13 residues. The germline gives CDR1 GTSNPN, CDR2 SVGIG (reference sequence). TCRdb itself ran the multiplex PCR reads through MiXCR, one entry per CDR3 protein. The repertoire holds 45,000 or so distinct CDR3 sequences, with about 23% as singletons. This clonotype was seen ten or more times. The TCR sequence derives from a female donor with breast cancer. Some clones in this sample may be carry-over from other donors' samples. The V gene is TRBV30, the J gene TRBJ2-7; D is undetermined. The material sequenced was breast tumor tissue. The CDR3 coding sequence is TGTGCCTGGAGGCCTACAGTCTCCTACGAGCAGTACTTC. Translation gives CAWRPTVSYEQYF. Together with reference TRBV30 and TRBJ2-7, the CDR3 gives the full variable domain: SQTIHQWPATLVQPVGSPLSLECTVEGTSNPNLYWYRQAAGRGLQLLFYSVGIGQISSEVPQNLSASRPQDRQFILSSKKLLLSDSGFYLCAWRPTVSYEQYFGPGTRLTVT.